This record concerns one TCR beta chain sequence. The CDR3 has 13 residues. The V and J ends lost 4 bases and 3 bases, in that order; junction bases with no gene match: 3. Looked up from germline, CDR1 is LNHDA and CDR2 is SQIVND (reference sequence). This entry is derived from a study of blood T cell repertoires in COVID-19. The wider study: Acute and convalescent COVID-19 specimens originated in the United States, Italy and Spain.

As processed by the authors: Amplification with reference gene primers provided the estimates of nucleated cell counts. Generated by immunoSEQ multiplex PCR, the TCRdb table keeps only in-frame clones and is missing some. V, J and clone size reflect that table, while D and trimming were determined from the DNA. The sample gives roughly 150,000 clones, 70% to 90% of which show up once; roughly 4.7% is in the top ten. The specimen sequenced was peripheral blood. The clonotype comes from a woman aged 50 to 60 with acute or convalescent COVID-19. The chain recombines TRBV19 with TRBJ2-7; 7 bases line up with TRBD1. DNA of the CDR3: TGTGCCAGTAGTAGGGGACAGTACTACGAGCAGTACTTC. It is translated as CASSRGQYYEQYF.